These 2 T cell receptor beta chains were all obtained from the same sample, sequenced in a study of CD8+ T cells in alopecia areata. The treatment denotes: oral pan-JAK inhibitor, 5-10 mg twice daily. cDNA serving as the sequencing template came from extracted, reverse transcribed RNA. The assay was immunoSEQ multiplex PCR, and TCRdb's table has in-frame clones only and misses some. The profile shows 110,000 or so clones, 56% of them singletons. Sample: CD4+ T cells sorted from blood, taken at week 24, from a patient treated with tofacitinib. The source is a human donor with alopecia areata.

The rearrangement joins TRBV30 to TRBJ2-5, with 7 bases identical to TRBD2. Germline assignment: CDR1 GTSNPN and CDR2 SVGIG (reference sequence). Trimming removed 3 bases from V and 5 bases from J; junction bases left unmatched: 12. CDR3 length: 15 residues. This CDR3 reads CAWSPGLVGVETQYF. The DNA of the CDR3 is TGTGCCTGGAGCCCCGGACTAGTGGGGGTCGAGACCCAGTACTTC. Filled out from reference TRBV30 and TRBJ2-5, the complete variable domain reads SQTIHQWPATLVQPVGSPLSLECTVEGTSNPNLYWYRQAAGRGLQLLFYSVGIGQISSEVPQNLSASRPQDRQFILSSKKLLLSDSGFYLCAWSPGLVGVETQYFGPGTRLLVL.

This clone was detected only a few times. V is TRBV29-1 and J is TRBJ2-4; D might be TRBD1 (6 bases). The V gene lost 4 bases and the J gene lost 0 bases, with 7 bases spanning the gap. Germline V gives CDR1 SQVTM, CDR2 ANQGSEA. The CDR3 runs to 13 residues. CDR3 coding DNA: TGCAGCGTTGGGACAGCAGCCAAAAACATTCAGTACTTC. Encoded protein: CSVGTAAKNIQYF. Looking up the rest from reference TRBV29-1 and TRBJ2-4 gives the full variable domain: SAVISQKPSRDICQRGTSLTIQCQVDSQVTMMFWYRQQPGQSLTLIATANQGSEATYESGFVIDKFPISRPNLTFSTLTVSNMSPEDSSIYLCSVGTAAKNIQYFGAGTRLSVL.